Listed here is a single T cell receptor beta chain. What it binds is not known. This CDR3 region has 16 residues. The ends lost 10 bases at V and 5 bases at J; junction bases unmatched: 20. Germline V CDR1 and CDR2: MGHDK, SYGVNS. Uncontrolled infection, other autoimmune disease, pregnancy or lactation led to exclusion. RNA transcripts gave rise to amplified TCR beta CDR3 regions. RT-PCR in the first round (using the HTBI primer set) targeted the TCR CDR3. TCRdb re-derived calls from the multiplex PCR reads in MiXCR, one entry per CDR3 protein. This sample has some 800,000 distinct CDR3 sequences, with 35% to 45% found just once. The record originates from a study of T cells in Graves' hyperthyroidism and ophthalmopathy. General study results and limits: Through a model of 13 V-J features, ophthalmopathy was separated from stable hyperthyroidism.

Sequenced input: blood. V is TRBV25-1 and J is TRBJ2-7, with 7 bases matching TRBD1. The origin of this receptor is a man between 18 and 35 years old with Graves' hyperthyroidism. DNA of the CDR3: TGTGCCACCTCCTCACCGGGACAGACAATGGTTGACGAGCAGTACTTC. It specifies CATSSPGQTMVDEQYF.